Listed here are 10 T cell receptor beta chains from one sample, sequenced in a study of T cells in Graves' hyperthyroidism and ophthalmopathy. Researchers amplified the TCR beta CDR3 regions from RNA transcripts. An initial round of RT-PCR targeting the TCR CDR3 relied on the HTBI primer set. TCRdb independently ran MiXCR on the multiplex PCR reads; one entry per CDR3 protein. The sample carries some 270,000 distinct CDR3 sequences, about an eighth recorded once. The sequenced sample consisted of blood. The receptor source for this set is a woman between 25 and 40 years old with Graves' hyperthyroidism that later progressed to Graves' ophthalmopathy.

The V call is TRBV30, the J call TRBJ2-3, with TRBD1 as a possible D gene (6 bases). V shed 7 bases and J shed 0 bases, with 17 bases lying between them. This CDR3 has 15 amino acids. Germline values: CDR1 GTSNPN, CDR2 SVGIG (reference sequence). CDR3 nucleotides: TGTGCCTTCACCACAGGGTTCCGTAGCACAGATACGCAGTATTTT. Its translation: CAFTTGFRSTDTQYF.

This clonotype was counted only a few times. The rearrangement uses TRBV6-6 and TRBJ1-2, with D possibly matching TRBD1 (6 bases). Germline V gene sequence: CDR1 MNHNY, CDR2 SVGAGI (reference sequence). The CDR3 has 13 residues. V lost 0 bases, J lost 6 bases, and 8 bases lay in between. The CDR3 is CASSYSAGDGYTF. DNA for the CDR3: TGTGCCAGCAGTTACTCAGCAGGGGATGGCTACACCTTC.

This clonotype was seen ten or more times. The V call is TRBV9, the J call TRBJ2-7, with D uncertain. The germline V gene encodes CDR1 SGDLS and CDR2 YYNGEE. This CDR3 comprises 13 residues. V dropped 0 bases and J dropped 3 bases, with 7 bases sitting between them. CDR3 residues: CASSVASSYEQYF. The CDR3 nucleotides are TGTGCCAGCAGCGTAGCCTCGAGCTACGAGCAGTACTTC.

This clonotype was detected many times. The chain carries TRBV28 and TRBJ2-7; TRBD2 aligns across 7 bases. The germline V gene has CDR1 MDHEN and CDR2 SYDVKM. This CDR3 is 15 amino acids long. With 7 bases clipped from V and 7 bases from J, the junction kept 16 bases outside the gene matches. DNA for the CDR3: TGTGCCAGCATCGATTACGGACTAGTTGGGCAAGAGCAGTACTTC. Translated: CASIDYGLVGQEQYF.

This clonotype appeared many times. The genes are TRBV11-2 and TRBJ2-7, with unresolved D. Germline-derived CDR1 and CDR2 are SGHAT and FQNNGV. V gave up 5 bases and J gave up 2 bases, with 16 bases separating them. The CDR3 is made up of 15 amino acids. This CDR3 is CASSLAVINPYEQYF. Written as DNA, the CDR3 is TGTGCCAGCAGCCTGGCCGTAATTAACCCCTACGAGCAGTACTTC.

This clonotype was observed many times. This sequence joins TRBV29-1 and TRBJ1-1, with 11 bases that match TRBD1. The germline V gene encodes CDR1 SQVTM and CDR2 ANQGSEA. With 3 bases clipped from V and 1 base from J, the junction kept 16 bases outside the gene matches. The CDR3 totals 19 residues. CDR3 region: CSVEDRGLRLRISNTEAFF. The CDR3 nucleotides read TGCAGCGTTGAGGACAGGGGGCTTAGGTTAAGGATCTCGAACACTGAAGCTTTCTTT.

The J gene is TRBJ2-2, the V gene TRBV6-1; D could derive from TRBD1 or TRBD2 (5 bases each). Germline V gene sequence: CDR1 MNHNS, CDR2 SASEGT. V was cut by 7 bases and J by 7 bases, with 22 bases left in between. The CDR3 totals 16 residues. CDR3: CASTGLDDSGIGELFF. The CDR3 nucleotides are TGTGCCAGCACGGGGCTGGATGATTCGGGCATCGGGGAGCTGTTTTTT.

Comment on this clonotype: This may come from a read error, since a much larger clone is one base off. The chain uses TRBV7-2 and TRBJ1-1; D possibly corresponds to TRBD1 (5 bases). The germline gives CDR1 SGHTA, CDR2 FQGNSA. The CDR3 has 16 residues. For the CDR3, the DNA is TGTGCCAGCAGCAGACCAGCCGGGACGGCCAACACTGAAACTTTCTTT. It is translated as CASSRPAGTANTETFF.

For the CDR3, the DNA is TGTGCCACCCCCCACCGGCGGTCGTTCCAAGAGACCCAGTACTTC. This sequence encodes CATPHRRSFQETQYF. The chain joins TRBV12-3 or TRBV12-4 to TRBJ2-5, with D unresolved. The CDR3 covers 15 residues. Deletions cut 10 bases from V and 1 base from J, with 19 bases between.

This clonotype came up a few times. The chain recombines TRBV5-5 with TRBJ2-1; 8 bases fit TRBD1. After removal of 2 bases from V and 9 bases from J, the junction contained 10 bases not matched to a gene. This CDR3 contains 15 residues. Germline values: CDR1 SGHKS, CDR2 YYEKEE (reference sequence). The CDR3 spells CASSFPPQGAGEQFF. The CDR3 nucleotides are TGTGCCAGCAGCTTCCCTCCCCAGGGGGCGGGTGAGCAGTTCTTC.